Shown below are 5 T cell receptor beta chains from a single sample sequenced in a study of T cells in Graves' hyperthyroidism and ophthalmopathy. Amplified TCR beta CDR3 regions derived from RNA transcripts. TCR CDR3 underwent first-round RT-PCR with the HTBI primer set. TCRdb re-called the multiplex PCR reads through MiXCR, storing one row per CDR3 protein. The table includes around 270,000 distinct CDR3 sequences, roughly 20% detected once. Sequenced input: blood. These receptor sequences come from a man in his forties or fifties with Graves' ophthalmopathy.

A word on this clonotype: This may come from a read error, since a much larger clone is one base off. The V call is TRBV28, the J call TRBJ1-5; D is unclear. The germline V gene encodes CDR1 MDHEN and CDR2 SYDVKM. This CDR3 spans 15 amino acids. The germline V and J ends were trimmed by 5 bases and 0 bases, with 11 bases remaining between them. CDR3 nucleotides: TGTGCCAGCAGTGATGACGCCCCTAGCAATCAGCCCCAGCATTTT. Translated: CASSDDAPSNQPQHF.

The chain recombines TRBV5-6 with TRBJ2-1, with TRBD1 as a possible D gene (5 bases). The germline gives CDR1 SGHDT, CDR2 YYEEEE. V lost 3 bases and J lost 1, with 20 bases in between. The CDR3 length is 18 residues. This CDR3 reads CASSSRRNQGWSYNEQFF. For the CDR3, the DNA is TGTGCCAGCAGCTCAAGACGGAATCAGGGTTGGTCCTACAATGAGCAGTTCTTC.

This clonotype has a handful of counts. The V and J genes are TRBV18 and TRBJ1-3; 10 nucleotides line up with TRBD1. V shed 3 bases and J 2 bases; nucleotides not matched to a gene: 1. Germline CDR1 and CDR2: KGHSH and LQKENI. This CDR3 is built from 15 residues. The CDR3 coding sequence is TGTGCCAGCTCACCTGGGACAGGGGCTGGAAACACCATATATTTT. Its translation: CASSPGTGAGNTIYF.

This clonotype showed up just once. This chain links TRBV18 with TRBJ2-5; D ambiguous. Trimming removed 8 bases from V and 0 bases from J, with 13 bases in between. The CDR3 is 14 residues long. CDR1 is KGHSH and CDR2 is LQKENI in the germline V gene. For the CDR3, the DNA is TGTGCCAGCAGTGTAAACAATGACCAAGAGACCCAGTACTTC. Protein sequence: CASSVNNDQETQYF.

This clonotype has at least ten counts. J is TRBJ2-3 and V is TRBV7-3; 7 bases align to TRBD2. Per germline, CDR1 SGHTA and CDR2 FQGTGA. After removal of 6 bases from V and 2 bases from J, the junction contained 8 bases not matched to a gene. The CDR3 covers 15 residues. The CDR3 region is CASRAGTTPTDTQYF. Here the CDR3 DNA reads TGTGCCAGCAGGGCCGGGACTACTCCCACAGATACGCAGTATTTT.